One and the same sample provided the 30 T cell receptor beta chains below, sequenced in a study of T cell responses to AZD1222 COVID-19 vaccine. Here immunoSEQ multiplex PCR was the method, and the copy in TCRdb shows in-frame clones only, minus some. The top ten hold about 4.3% of the sample, which has about 180,000 clones, over 80% seen once. Sample: peripheral blood, taken 28 days after the second dose of the MenACWY control vaccine. These receptors were collected from an adult who received the MenACWY meningococcal vaccine as a control.

Written as DNA, the CDR3 is TGCAGTGCTAGTCTAGGACAGGGGAACACTGAAGCTTTCTTT. Translation gives CSASLGQGNTEAFF. The chain recombines TRBV20-1 with TRBJ1-1, with TRBD1 matching over 8 bases. Germline V gene data show CDR1 as DFQATT and CDR2 as SNEGSKA (reference sequence). The CDR3 runs 14 residues. Losses at the gene ends were 3 bases for V and 1 base for J; bases not matched to a gene: 4.

This chain links TRBV29-1 with TRBJ2-7; D remains ambiguous. V lost 4 bases to trimming and J lost 7 bases, with 11 bases between them. CDR1 is SQVTM and CDR2 is ANQGSEA in the germline V gene. This CDR3 has 11 residues. The CDR3 bases are TGCAGCGTTGTGTCCCCCGGGGAGCAGTACTTC. Encoded protein: CSVVSPGEQYF.

This chain links TRBV28 with TRBJ2-3; 9 nucleotides agree with TRBD2. The CDR3 is 15 amino acids. The V gene end was trimmed by 2 bases and the J gene end by 5 bases; junction bases not matched to a gene: 5. Germline-derived CDR1 and CDR2 are MDHEN and SYDVKM. CDR3 in DNA: TGTGCCAGCAGTTTACCCAGCGGGGGGAGAGATACGCAGTATTTT. It is translated as CASSLPSGGRDTQYF. Variable domain in full (rest from reference TRBV28 and TRBJ2-3): DVKVTQSSRYLVKRTGEKVFLECVQDMDHENMFWYRQDPGLGLRLIYFSYDVKMKEKGDIPEGYSVSREKKERFSLILESASTNQTSMYLCASSLPSGGRDTQYFGPGTRLTVL.

This chain links TRBV12-3 or TRBV12-4 with TRBJ1-2; possibly TRBD1 for D (5 bases). The CDR3 is 13 residues long. V was pared by 1 base and J by 5 bases, with 8 bases between. The DNA for the CDR3 is TGTGCCAGCAGTTTAGTGGGGGGATATGGCTACACCTTC. Translation gives CASSLVGGYGYTF.

CDR3 loop: CASSPLWQGSNEQFF. CDR3 in DNA: TGCGCCAGCAGCCCCCTCTGGCAGGGATCCAATGAGCAGTTCTTC. The V and J genes are TRBV4-3 and TRBJ2-1; possibly TRBD1 for D (5 bases). In germline, CDR1 is LGHNA, CDR2 YSLEER. The CDR3 loop spans 15 amino acids. The V gene lost 4 bases and the J gene lost 6 bases, with 16 bases spanning the gap.

V is TRBV9 and J is TRBJ2-7; D unresolved. Trimming stripped 0 bases from V and 0 bases from J, with 7 bases between. In germline, CDR1 is SGDLS, CDR2 YYNGEE. The CDR3 covers 14 residues. The CDR3 coding sequence is TGTGCCAGCAGCGTAGCGTATGACTCCTACGAGCAGTACTTC. The encoded protein is CASSVAYDSYEQYF.

V usage is TRBV28 and J usage is TRBJ1-2; D ambiguous. The CDR3 is 14 residues long. Between the trimmed V and J ends, which lost 5 bases and 0 bases, there was a span of 10 bases. Germline lookup yields CDR1 MDHEN and CDR2 SYDVKM. CDR3 DNA: TGTGCCAGCAGTAGCGAGCCTTCTAACTATGGCTACACCTTC. The encoded protein is CASSSEPSNYGYTF.

The J gene is TRBJ1-1, the V gene TRBV6-1, with no clear D. Germline V gene sequence: CDR1 MNHNS, CDR2 SASEGT. The CDR3 loop spans 13 amino acids. V was shortened by 3 bases and J by 3 bases, with 8 bases between the two germline ends. The CDR3 sequence: CASSDQSYTEAFF. The CDR3 DNA reads as TGTGCCAGCAGTGATCAAAGCTACACTGAAGCTTTCTTT.

The V gene is TRBV6-5, the J gene TRBJ2-5; 7 nucleotides line up with TRBD2. V lost 2 bases, J lost 9 bases, and 9 bases stayed unmatched. Germline CDR1 MNHEY, CDR2 SVGAGI. The CDR3 has 14 residues. Written as DNA, the CDR3 is TGTGCCAGCAGTTACGCTAGCGGCCCCAGGGCCCAGTACTTC. Protein: CASSYASGPRAQYF.

This chain links TRBV28 with TRBJ2-5, with a tentative D call TRBD2 (6 bases). Trimming cost V 2 bases and J 14 bases, with 15 bases left between them. This CDR3 spans 12 amino acids. The germline V gene encodes CDR1 MDHEN and CDR2 SYDVKM. The DNA of the CDR3 is TGTGCCAGCAGTTTAGCCGACCGGGACTCTTACTTC. Its protein product is CASSLADRDSYF. Looking up the rest from reference TRBV28 and TRBJ2-5 gives the full variable domain: DVKVTQSSRYLVKRTGEKVFLECVQDMDHENMFWYRQDPGLGLRLIYFSYDVKMKEKGDIPEGYSVSREKKERFSLILESASTNQTSMYLCASSLADRDSYFGPGTRLLVL.

This sequence joins TRBV3-1 (or the pseudogene TRBV3-2) and TRBJ1-2; D unresolved. Germline V gives CDR1 LGHDT, CDR2 YNNKEL (reference sequence). The V end lost 5 bases, the J end lost 7 bases, and 20 bases lay between the germline ends. The CDR3 extends over 15 amino acids. The CDR3 reads CASSSNFGQLSGYTF. The CDR3 DNA is TGTGCCAGCAGCTCGAACTTTGGGCAACTCTCTGGCTACACCTTC.

The sample holds one count of this clone. The chain combines TRBV27 with TRBJ2-7, with D possibly called TRBD1 or TRBD2 (5 bases each). The ends were cut back, 3 bases at V and 6 bases at J, with 21 bases in the middle. Germline V CDR1 and CDR2: MNHEY, SMNVEV (reference sequence). The CDR3 consists of 16 residues. In nucleotides, the CDR3 is TGTGCCAGCAGTTTTCAGGGTACGTGGGAGAGAAGCGAGCAGTACTTC. Its translation: CASSFQGTWERSEQYF.

The chain is built from TRBV28 and TRBJ1-4; 10 bases map to TRBD1. The CDR3 runs 15 residues. Germline-derived CDR1 and CDR2 are MDHEN and SYDVKM. The J segment lost 5 bases and the V segment lost 5 bases, leaving 5 bases of the junction unmatched. Here the CDR3 DNA reads TGTGCCAGCAGTCCTCCGGACAGGGGGAATGAAAAACTGTTTTTT. It codes for CASSPPDRGNEKLFF. Drawing the rest from reference TRBV28 and TRBJ1-4, the complete variable domain is DVKVTQSSRYLVKRTGEKVFLECVQDMDHENMFWYRQDPGLGLRLIYFSYDVKMKEKGDIPEGYSVSREKKERFSLILESASTNQTSMYLCASSPPDRGNEKLFFGSGTQLSVL.

J is TRBJ1-4 and V is TRBV9; no firm D call. With 3 bases removed from V and 7 bases from J, the gap between germline ends came to 13 bases. Germline V gene sequence: CDR1 SGDLS, CDR2 YYNGEE. This CDR3 region has 14 residues. As DNA, the CDR3 is TGTGCCAGCAGCGAAGACCAATGGGGTGAAAAACTGTTTTTT. Translation: CASSEDQWGEKLFF.

The sample holds one count of this clone. The J gene is TRBJ1-2, the V gene TRBV19; maybe TRBD1 (5 bases). CDR1 and CDR2 (germline): LNHDA, SQIVND (reference sequence). CDR3 size: 14 residues. Trimming removed 5 bases from V and 3 bases from J, with 13 bases in between. The chain's CDR3 is CASSRGGGDYGYTF. CDR3 sequence (DNA): TGTGCCAGTAGTCGGGGCGGGGGAGACTATGGCTACACCTTC. The full variable domain, its missing parts supplied by reference TRBV19 and TRBJ1-2, is DGGITQSPKYLFRKEGQNVTLSCEQNLNHDAMYWYRQDPGQGLRLIYYSQIVNDFQKGDIAEGYSVSREKKESFPLTVTSAQKNPTAFYLCASSRGGGDYGYTFGSGTRLTVV.

The chain carries TRBV28 and TRBJ2-7; maybe TRBD2 (5 bases). CDR3 size: 15 residues. Germline CDR1 is MDHEN and CDR2 is SYDVKM. The V and J ends lost 3 bases and 3 bases respectively, with 15 bases between them. The DNA of the CDR3 is TGTGCCAGCAGTTTTGGTTTGGACGGGGTCTACGAGCAGTACTTC. It encodes CASSFGLDGVYEQYF.

V usage is TRBV2 and J usage is TRBJ1-5; no clear D. The germline gives CDR1 SNHLY, CDR2 FYNNEI. The V end was cut by 3 bases, the J end by 7 bases, with 13 bases between. This CDR3 has 14 amino acids. The CDR3: CASSERRGSQPQHF. CDR3 DNA: TGTGCCAGCAGTGAGAGGCGAGGGTCCCAGCCCCAGCATTTT.

The V and J genes are TRBV2 and TRBJ2-7; D remains ambiguous. The CDR3 has 14 residues. Germline V lookup: CDR1 SNHLY, CDR2 FYNNEI. The germline V and J ends were trimmed by 4 bases and 7 bases, with 17 bases remaining between them. The CDR3 loop reads CASSGRKGPFEQYF. The CDR3 nucleotides are TGTGCCAGCAGTGGGCGAAAAGGGCCTTTTGAGCAGTACTTC.

The chain carries TRBV28 and TRBJ1-5; D perhaps matches TRBD1 (6 bases). CDR1 MDHEN and CDR2 SYDVKM come from the germline V gene. Trimming took off 6 bases at V and 0 bases at J, with 21 bases between the two ends. The CDR3 has 18 amino acids. The CDR3 DNA follows: TGTGCCAGCAGCCGCAGCTTCCGGGACACCCATAGCAATCAGCCCCAGCATTTT. Amino acid sequence: CASSRSFRDTHSNQPQHF. The entire variable domain, with the rest obtained from reference TRBV28 and TRBJ1-5, is as follows: DVKVTQSSRYLVKRTGEKVFLECVQDMDHENMFWYRQDPGLGLRLIYFSYDVKMKEKGDIPEGYSVSREKKERFSLILESASTNQTSMYLCASSRSFRDTHSNQPQHFGDGTRLSIL.

The genes are TRBV28 and TRBJ2-2, with D possibly matching TRBD1 (5 bases). CDR3 length: 12 residues. Trimming removed 8 bases from V and 4 bases from J, with 8 bases in between. Germline lookup yields CDR1 MDHEN and CDR2 SYDVKM. The CDR3 bases are TGTGCCAGCCGACAGTCCACCGGGGAGCTGTTTTTT. As protein: CASRQSTGELFF. Full variable domain (rest looked up from reference TRBV28 and TRBJ2-2): DVKVTQSSRYLVKRTGEKVFLECVQDMDHENMFWYRQDPGLGLRLIYFSYDVKMKEKGDIPEGYSVSREKKERFSLILESASTNQTSMYLCASRQSTGELFFGEGSRLTVL.

The chain has TRBV6-5 and TRBJ1-5; D unresolved. Deletions cut 4 bases from V and 2 bases from J, with 6 bases between. The CDR3 length is 13 residues. The germline V gene encodes CDR1 MNHEY and CDR2 SVGAGI. The CDR3 DNA is TGTGCCAGCAGTTTAGACGGCAATCAGCCCCAGCATTTT. Translating it yields CASSLDGNQPQHF.

The chain carries TRBV24-1 and TRBJ1-2; 8 bases line up with TRBD1. Germline values: CDR1 KGHDR, CDR2 SFDVKD. This CDR3 is built from 15 residues. The J segment lost 9 bases and the V segment lost 3 bases, leaving 11 bases of the junction unmatched. CDR3 in amino acids: CATSDIGQGDWSYTF. Written as DNA, the CDR3 is TGTGCCACCAGTGATATAGGACAGGGTGATTGGAGCTACACCTTC.

This clone was seen only once. The chain is built from TRBV2 and TRBJ2-7; D gene unclear. Germline CDR1 SNHLY, CDR2 FYNNEI. The CDR3 has 15 residues. Trimming pared 4 bases from V and 0 bases from J, leaving 13 bases between. Here the CDR3 DNA reads TGTGCCAGCAGTGGGGAATCGGTGAGCTCCTACGAGCAGTACTTC. This translates into CASSGESVSSYEQYF. Using reference TRBV2 and TRBJ2-7 for the parts outside the CDR3, the full variable domain is EPEVTQTPSHQVTQMGQEVILRCVPISNHLYFYWYRQILGQKVEFLVSFYNNEISEKSEIFDDQFSVERPDGSNFTLKIRSTKLEDSAMYFCASSGESVSSYEQYFGPGTRLTVT.

This clone was seen only once. The rearrangement joins TRBV28 to TRBJ2-3; the match to TRBD1 covers 7 bases. V lost 3 bases, J lost 6 bases, and 9 bases stayed unmatched. The CDR3 contains 15 residues. Germline CDR1 MDHEN, CDR2 SYDVKM. The CDR3 protein is CASSFGVQGLDTQYF. In DNA, the CDR3 is TGTGCCAGCAGTTTTGGCGTACAGGGGTTGGATACGCAGTATTTT.

This clone appeared once. This sequence joins TRBV9 and TRBJ1-1; 7 nucleotides agree with TRBD1. From germline, CDR1 is SGDLS and CDR2 YYNGEE. The V segment lost 4 bases and the J segment 11 bases; nucleotides outside the gene matches: 8. The length of the CDR3 is 12 residues. The CDR3 protein is CASSPQTGRAFF. As DNA, the CDR3 is TGTGCCAGCAGCCCCCAGACAGGGCGGGCTTTCTTT. The whole variable domain, filled in from reference TRBV9 and TRBJ1-1, reads DSGVTQTPKHLITATGQRVTLRCSPRSGDLSVYWYQQSLDQGLQFLIQYYNGEERAKGNILERFSAQQFPDLHSELNLSSLELGDSALYFCASSPQTGRAFFGQGTRLTVV.

The chain couples TRBV4-3 to TRBJ2-7; a possible D gene is TRBD2 (6 bases). V dropped 1 base and J dropped 6 bases, with 13 bases sitting between them. The CDR3 is made up of 14 amino acids. Germline CDR1 reads LGHNA; CDR2 reads YSLEER. CDR3 residues: CASSQAQGLVEQYF. CDR3 nucleotides: TGCGCCAGCAGCCAAGCCCAGGGACTGGTCGAGCAGTACTTC.

This chain uses TRBV5-4 with TRBJ2-3, with 11 bases aligning to TRBD1. Germline lookup yields CDR1 SGHNT and CDR2 YYREEE (reference sequence). With 5 bases clipped from V and 4 bases from J, the junction kept 3 bases outside the gene matches. CDR3 length: 14 residues. CDR3 protein: CASSGTGGSDTQYF. CDR3 coding DNA: TGTGCCAGCAGTGGGACAGGGGGATCAGATACGCAGTATTTT.

The rearrangement joins TRBV6-5 to TRBJ2-7; TRBD1 matches 7 bases. This CDR3 spans 15 amino acids. V lost 7 bases, J lost 1 base, and 10 bases stayed unmatched. CDR1 is MNHEY and CDR2 is SVGAGI in the germline V gene. The chain's CDR3 is CASNQDGDSSYEQYF. CDR3 nucleotide sequence: TGTGCCAGCAACCAGGACGGGGACAGTTCCTACGAGCAGTACTTC.

The chain joins TRBV7-8 to TRBJ1-6; D remains ambiguous. Trimming took off 1 base at V and 4 bases at J, with 8 bases between the two ends. The CDR3 loop spans 15 amino acids. Germline V gives CDR1 SGHVS, CDR2 FQNEAQ. The CDR3 nucleotides read TGTGCCAGCAGCTTAGATCAGGCTTATAATTCACCCCTCCACTTT. This sequence encodes CASSLDQAYNSPLHF. Supplemented by reference TRBV7-8 and TRBJ1-6, the full variable domain reads GAGVSQSPRYKVAKRGQDVALRCDPISGHVSLFWYQQALGQGPEFLTYFQNEAQLDKSGLPSDRFFAERPEGSVSTLKIQRTQQEDSAVYLCASSLDQAYNSPLHFGNGTRLTVT.

A remark on this clone: A junction boundary mismatches the germline segment, possibly from a read error. V usage is TRBV7-8 and J usage is TRBJ1-1; D gene ambiguous. The CDR3 sequence is 14 residues long. Germline CDR1 SGHVS, CDR2 FQNEAQ. The CDR3 DNA is TGTGCCAGCAGCTTACATTCACGGAACGCTGAAGCTTTCTTT. Protein: CASSLHSRNAEAFF.